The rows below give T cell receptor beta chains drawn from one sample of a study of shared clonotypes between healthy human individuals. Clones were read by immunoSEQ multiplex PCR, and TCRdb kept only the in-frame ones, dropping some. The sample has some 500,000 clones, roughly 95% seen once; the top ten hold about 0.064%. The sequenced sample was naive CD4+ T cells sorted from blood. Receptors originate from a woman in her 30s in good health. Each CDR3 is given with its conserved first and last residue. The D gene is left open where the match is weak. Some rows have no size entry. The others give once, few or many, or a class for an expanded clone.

CDR3 DNA: TGCGCCAGCAGTGAGTATCTAGCGGGTCGCTACGAGCAGTACTTC
CDR3 protein: CASSEYLAGRYEQYF
clone size: NA
D gene: TRBD2
J gene: TRBJ2-7
V gene: TRBV10-1

CDR3 DNA: TGTGCCAGCAGGGACCCCGGGGAGCAGTACTTC
CDR3 protein: CASRDPGEQYF
clone size: NA
D gene: NA
J gene: TRBJ2-7
V gene: TRBV2

CDR3 DNA: TGTGCCAGCACTATCGTTAGCGGCTACCAAGAGACCCAGTACTTC
CDR3 protein: CASTIVSGYQETQYF
clone size: NA
D gene: NA
J gene: TRBJ2-5
V gene: TRBV6-5

CDR3 DNA: TGCGCCAGCAGCCAAGTTCTAGGGTCGGAATTAAATTCACCCCTCCACTTT
CDR3 protein: CASSQVLGSELNSPLHF
clone size: NA
D gene: NA
J gene: TRBJ1-6
V gene: TRBV4-1

CDR3 DNA: TGCGCCAGCAGACTAGCGGGAGTTCGTAATGAGCAGTTCTTC
CDR3 protein: CASRLAGVRNEQFF
clone size: NA
D gene: TRBD2
J gene: TRBJ2-1
V gene: TRBV10-2

CDR3 DNA: TGTGCCAGCAGCTCCTCCCGGGACATAACAGATACGCAGTATTTT
CDR3 protein: CASSSSRDITDTQYF
clone size: NA
D gene: NA
J gene: TRBJ2-3
V gene: TRBV5-6

CDR3 DNA: TGTGCCAGCAGTATACCACAGGGGAGCGAGCAGTACTTC
CDR3 protein: CASSIPQGSEQYF
clone size: NA
D gene: TRBD1
J gene: TRBJ2-7
V gene: TRBV28

CDR3 DNA: TGTGCCAGCAGCCCGGGGACTAGCGGTCCCGGGACGCAGTATTTT
CDR3 protein: CASSPGTSGPGTQYF
clone size: NA
D gene: TRBD2
J gene: TRBJ2-3
V gene: TRBV11-3

CDR3 DNA: TGTGCCAGCAGTCCGGGACCGTCCGACTCTGGGGCCAACGTCCTGACTTTC
CDR3 protein: CASSPGPSDSGANVLTF
clone size: NA
D gene: NA
J gene: TRBJ2-6
V gene: TRBV27

CDR3 DNA: TGTGCCAGCAGCCCGGACAGCTATACCTACGAGCAGTACTTC
CDR3 protein: CASSPDSYTYEQYF
clone size: NA
D gene: NA
J gene: TRBJ2-7
V gene: TRBV27

CDR3 DNA: TGCGCCAGCAGTGGGGCCGTTAGCGGAGCTAACTATGGCTACACCTTC
CDR3 protein: CASSGAVSGANYGYTF
clone size: NA
D gene: NA
J gene: TRBJ1-2
V gene: TRBV10-2

CDR3 DNA: TGTGCCAGCAGCTCGGGAGGAAGGACCTACGAGCAGTACTTC
CDR3 protein: CASSSGGRTYEQYF
clone size: once
D gene: TRBD2
J gene: TRBJ2-7
V gene: TRBV7-2

CDR3 DNA: TGTGCCAGCAGTTCCACCCACAGGGGTACAACTAATGAAAAACTGTTTTTT
CDR3 protein: CASSSTHRGTTNEKLFF
clone size: NA
D gene: TRBD1
J gene: TRBJ1-4
V gene: TRBV28

CDR3 DNA: TGTGCCAGCTCCCTGTCCCATTTCTCCTACGAGCAGTACTTC
CDR3 protein: CASSLSHFSYEQYF
clone size: NA
D gene: NA
J gene: TRBJ2-7
V gene: TRBV27

CDR3 DNA: TGCGCCAGCAGCTGGGAGCGGGAGGCCGGCAATGAGCAGTTCTTC
CDR3 protein: CASSWEREAGNEQFF
clone size: once
D gene: TRBD2
J gene: TRBJ2-1
V gene: TRBV5-1

CDR3 DNA: TGTGCCAGCAGTCCAGGCAGGTCCTACGAGCAGTACTTC
CDR3 protein: CASSPGRSYEQYF
clone size: NA
D gene: NA
J gene: TRBJ2-7
V gene: TRBV28

CDR3 DNA: TGTGCCAGCAGCTCAACAGGGGGCGGCTATGGCTACACCTTC
CDR3 protein: CASSSTGGGYGYTF
clone size: NA
D gene: TRBD1
J gene: TRBJ1-2
V gene: TRBV5-4

CDR3 DNA: TGTGCCAGCAGCCAAGAGCGAGCAGGGGGAGGGCCAGATACGCAGTATTTT
CDR3 protein: CASSQERAGGGPDTQYF
clone size: NA
D gene: NA
J gene: TRBJ2-3
V gene: TRBV14

CDR3 DNA: TGTGCCAGCAGCTTTTCGGGTGGGTCTGGAAACACCATATATTTT
CDR3 protein: CASSFSGGSGNTIYF
clone size: NA
D gene: NA
J gene: TRBJ1-3
V gene: TRBV11-1

CDR3 DNA: TGCGCCAGCAGAATGAATCTGGGGTCTTCGGGGGACATTCAGTACTTC
CDR3 protein: CASRMNLGSSGDIQYF
clone size: once
D gene: NA
J gene: TRBJ2-4
V gene: TRBV5-1

CDR3 DNA: TGTGCCAGCAGCCGGGACCGGGACACTGAAGCTTTCTTT
CDR3 protein: CASSRDRDTEAFF
clone size: NA
D gene: NA
J gene: TRBJ1-1
V gene: TRBV11-2

CDR3 DNA: TGCGCCAGCAGCTCGAGCGCAGGGGTTCTAAACGGGGAGCTGTTTTTT
CDR3 protein: CASSSSAGVLNGELFF
clone size: NA
D gene: NA
J gene: TRBJ2-2
V gene: TRBV5-1

CDR3 DNA: TGTGCCAGCTCAAAAGACAGCCCCAAGGTGACTGAAGCTTTCTTT
CDR3 protein: CASSKDSPKVTEAFF
clone size: NA
D gene: NA
J gene: TRBJ1-1
V gene: TRBV18

CDR3 DNA: TGTGCCACCAGCAGCATTCGCCGAAACTCTAAACTGTTTTTT
CDR3 protein: CATSSIRRNSKLFF
clone size: NA
D gene: NA
J gene: TRBJ1-4
V gene: TRBV15

CDR3 DNA: TGTGCCAGCAGTTTATCATGGGGGGCGTTCTACGAGCAGTACTTC
CDR3 protein: CASSLSWGAFYEQYF
clone size: NA
D gene: NA
J gene: TRBJ2-7
V gene: TRBV27

CDR3 DNA: TGTGCCAGCAGCCAAGCTGGGTTCGCCCACGAGCAGTACTTC
CDR3 protein: CASSQAGFAHEQYF
clone size: NA
D gene: NA
J gene: TRBJ2-7
V gene: TRBV14

CDR3 DNA: TGTGCCAGCAGTACACAGGGGTCGGCCAACGTCCTGACTTTC
CDR3 protein: CASSTQGSANVLTF
clone size: NA
D gene: TRBD1
J gene: TRBJ2-6
V gene: TRBV9

CDR3 DNA: TGTGCCAGCAGCGCCCAGGGGGCGAATTCACCCCTCCACTTT
CDR3 protein: CASSAQGANSPLHF
clone size: once
D gene: TRBD1
J gene: TRBJ1-6
V gene: TRBV9

CDR3 DNA: TGCAGCGTTCAGGGGGACAGGGGGCCCTACGAGCAGTACTTC
CDR3 protein: CSVQGDRGPYEQYF
clone size: NA
D gene: TRBD1
J gene: TRBJ2-7
V gene: TRBV29-1